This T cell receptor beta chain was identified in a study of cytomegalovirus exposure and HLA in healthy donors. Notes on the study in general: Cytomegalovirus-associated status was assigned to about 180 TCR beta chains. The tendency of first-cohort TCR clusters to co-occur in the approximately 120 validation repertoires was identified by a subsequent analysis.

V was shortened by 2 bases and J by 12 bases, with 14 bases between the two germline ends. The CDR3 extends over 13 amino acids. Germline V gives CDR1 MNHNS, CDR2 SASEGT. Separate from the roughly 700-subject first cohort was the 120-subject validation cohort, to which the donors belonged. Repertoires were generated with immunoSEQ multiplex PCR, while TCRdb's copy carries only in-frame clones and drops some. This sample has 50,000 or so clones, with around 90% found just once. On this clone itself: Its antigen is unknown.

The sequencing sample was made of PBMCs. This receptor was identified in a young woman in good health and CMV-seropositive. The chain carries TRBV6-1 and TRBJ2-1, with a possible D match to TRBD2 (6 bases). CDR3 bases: TGTGCCAGCAGTGAACGGGGAGGCAGTGGGCAGTTCTTC. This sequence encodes CASSERGGSGQFF.